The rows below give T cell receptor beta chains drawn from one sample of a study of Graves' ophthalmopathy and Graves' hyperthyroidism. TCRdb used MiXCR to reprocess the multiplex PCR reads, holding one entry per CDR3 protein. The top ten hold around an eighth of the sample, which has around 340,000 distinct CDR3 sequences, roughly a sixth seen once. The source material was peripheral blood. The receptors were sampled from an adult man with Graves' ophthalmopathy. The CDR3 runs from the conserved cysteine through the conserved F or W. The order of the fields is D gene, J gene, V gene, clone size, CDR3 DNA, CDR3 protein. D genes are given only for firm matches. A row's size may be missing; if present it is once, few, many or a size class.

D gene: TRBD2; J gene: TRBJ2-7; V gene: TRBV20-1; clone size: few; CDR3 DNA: TGCAGTGCTAGAGGACTAGCGGGAGTCGGGGCTTACGAGCAGTACTTC; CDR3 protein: CSARGLAGVGAYEQYF
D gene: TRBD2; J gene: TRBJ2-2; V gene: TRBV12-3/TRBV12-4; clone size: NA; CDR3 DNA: TGTGCCGTTACCTTAATTCTAGCGGGAAAAACCGGGGAGCTGTTTTTT; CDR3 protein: CAVTLILAGKTGELFF
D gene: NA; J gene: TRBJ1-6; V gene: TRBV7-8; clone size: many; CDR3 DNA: TGTGCCAGCAGCCCCACCGTGTCAGAGGGCTCACCCCTCCACTTT; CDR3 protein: CASSPTVSEGSPLHF
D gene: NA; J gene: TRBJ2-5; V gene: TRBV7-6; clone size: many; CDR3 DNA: TGTGCCAGCAGCTTAGGGGGGACGTCGCAAGAGACCCAGTACTTC; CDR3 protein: CASSLGGTSQETQYF
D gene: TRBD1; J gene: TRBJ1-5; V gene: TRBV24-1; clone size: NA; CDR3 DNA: TGTGCCACCAGCGACAGGGTACGCAATCAGCCCCAGCATTTT; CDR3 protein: CATSDRVRNQPQHF
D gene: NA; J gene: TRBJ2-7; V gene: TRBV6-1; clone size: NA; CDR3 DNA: TGTGCCAGCAGCTCCGGGACAAAATACGAGCAGTACTTC; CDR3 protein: CASSSGTKYEQYF
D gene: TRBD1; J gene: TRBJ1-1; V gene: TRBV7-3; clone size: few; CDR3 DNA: TGTGCCAGCAGCTCAGGACAGGCGTCGAACACTGAAGCTTTCTTT; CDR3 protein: CASSSGQASNTEAFF
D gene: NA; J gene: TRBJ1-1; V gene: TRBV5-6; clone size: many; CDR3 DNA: TGTGCCAGCAGCTTGGGCGTCGGGCAAAACACTGAAGCTTTCTTT; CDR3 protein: CASSLGVGQNTEAFF
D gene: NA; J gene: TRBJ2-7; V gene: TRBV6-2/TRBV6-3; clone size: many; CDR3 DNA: TGTGCCAGCAGTTACGCGACGGGACCGTTTGGGATTTCCTACGAGCAGTACTTC; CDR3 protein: CASSYATGPFGISYEQYF
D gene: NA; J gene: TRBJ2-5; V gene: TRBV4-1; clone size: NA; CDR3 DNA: TGCGCCAGCAGCCAAGATTCAGGAGCGGGAGAGACCCAGTACTTC; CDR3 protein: CASSQDSGAGETQYF
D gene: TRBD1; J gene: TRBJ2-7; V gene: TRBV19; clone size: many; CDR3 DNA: TGTGCCAGTAGGTCCTTAATGGGACAGGGGCGCGAGCAGTACTTC; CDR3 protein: CASRSLMGQGREQYF
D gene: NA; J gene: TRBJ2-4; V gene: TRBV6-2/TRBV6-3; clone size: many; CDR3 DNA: TGTGCCAGCAGTTACGATCCGTGGGGCTCGGCCAAAAACATTCAGTACTTC; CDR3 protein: CASSYDPWGSAKNIQYF
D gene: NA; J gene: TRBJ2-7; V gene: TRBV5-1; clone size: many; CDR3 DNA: TGCGCCAGCAGCTTGGGGGCCCATTTCTACGAGCAGTACTTC; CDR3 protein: CASSLGAHFYEQYF
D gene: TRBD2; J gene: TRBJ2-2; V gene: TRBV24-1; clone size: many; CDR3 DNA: TGTGCCACCAGTAGGCAACTAGCGGGATCCGGGGAGCTGTTTTTT; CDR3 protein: CATSRQLAGSGELFF
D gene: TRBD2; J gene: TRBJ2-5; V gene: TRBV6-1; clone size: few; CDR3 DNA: TGTGCCAGCAGTGAATACGGGACTAGAGATGAGACCCAGTACTTC; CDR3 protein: CASSEYGTRDETQYF
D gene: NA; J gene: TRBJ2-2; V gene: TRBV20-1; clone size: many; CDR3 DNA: TGCAGTGCTAGCGAAGTTACCGGGGAGCTGTTTTTT; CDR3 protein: CSASEVTGELFF
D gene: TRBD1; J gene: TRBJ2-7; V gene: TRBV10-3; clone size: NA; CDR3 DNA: TGTGCCATCAGATCAGCCGCAGGGGGCCTCTACGAGCAGTACTTC; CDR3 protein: CAIRSAAGGLYEQYF
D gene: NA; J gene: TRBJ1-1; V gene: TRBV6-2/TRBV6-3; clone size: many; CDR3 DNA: TGTGCCAGCAGTTACACAGAGGGGGAAACGGAAGCTTTCTTT; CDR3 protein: CASSYTEGETEAFF
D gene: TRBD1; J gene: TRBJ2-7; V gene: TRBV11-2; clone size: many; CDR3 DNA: TGTGCCAGCAGCTTAGGGGAGACAGGGCTCTACGAGCAGTACTTC; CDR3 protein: CASSLGETGLYEQYF
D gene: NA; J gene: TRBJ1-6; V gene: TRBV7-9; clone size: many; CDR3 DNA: TGTGCCAGCAGGACGTGGGGCGGGAATTCACCCCTCCACTTT; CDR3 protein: CASRTWGGNSPLHF
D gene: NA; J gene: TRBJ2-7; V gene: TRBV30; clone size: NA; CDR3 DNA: TGTGCCTGGAGTGGTTACAGGGAGCCTTCTAAGGACGAGCAGTACTTC; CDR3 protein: CAWSGYREPSKDEQYF
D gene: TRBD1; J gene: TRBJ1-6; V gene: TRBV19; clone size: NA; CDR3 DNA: TGTGCCAGTAGTACCCGTGGACAGGTTGCTTCACCCCTCCACTTT; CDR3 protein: CASSTRGQVASPLHF
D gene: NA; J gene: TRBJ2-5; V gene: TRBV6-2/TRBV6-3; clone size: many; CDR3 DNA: TGTGCCAGCAGACACACCGGGACCACAGCGCACCAGTACTTC; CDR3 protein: CASRHTGTTAHQYF
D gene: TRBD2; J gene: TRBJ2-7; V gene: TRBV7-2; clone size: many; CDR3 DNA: TGTGCCAGCAGCTTAAGCGGGGGAGCTCCCTACGAGCAGTACTTC; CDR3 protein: CASSLSGGAPYEQYF
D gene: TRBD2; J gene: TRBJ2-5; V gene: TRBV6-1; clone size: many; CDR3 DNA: TGTGCCAGCAGTACGACCGGGACTAGCGGGGGGTGGGAGACCCAGTACTTC; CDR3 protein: CASSTTGTSGGWETQYF
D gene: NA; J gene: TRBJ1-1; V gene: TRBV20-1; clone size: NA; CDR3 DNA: TGCAGTGCTGGTGGAGTAGCGGGCAATGTGGGGGAGCACACTGAAGCTTTCTTT; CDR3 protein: CSAGGVAGNVGEHTEAFF
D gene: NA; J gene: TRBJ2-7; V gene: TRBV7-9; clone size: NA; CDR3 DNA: TGTGCCAGCAGCCCCCGGGACAAGTCCTACGAGCAGTACTTC; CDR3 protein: CASSPRDKSYEQYF
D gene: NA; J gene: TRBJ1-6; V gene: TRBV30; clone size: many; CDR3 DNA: TGTGCCGGGGGGCCGGGACACTATAATTCACCCCTCCACTTT; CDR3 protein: CAGGPGHYNSPLHF
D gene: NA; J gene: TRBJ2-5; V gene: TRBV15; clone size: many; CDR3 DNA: TGTGCCACCAGCAGAGAAGGGGAGACCCAGTACTTC; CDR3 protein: CATSREGETQYF
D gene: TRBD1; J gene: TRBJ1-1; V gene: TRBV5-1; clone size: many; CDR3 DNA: TGCGCCAGCAGCCAACGGACAGGGGAAAATGAAGCTTTCTTT; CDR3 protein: CASSQRTGENEAFF
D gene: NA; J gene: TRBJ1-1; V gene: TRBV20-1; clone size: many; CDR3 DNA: TGCAGTGCTAGAGAGGGTTCCACTGAAGCTTTCTTT; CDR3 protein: CSAREGSTEAFF
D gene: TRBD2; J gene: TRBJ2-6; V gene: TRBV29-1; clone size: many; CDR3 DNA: TGCAGCGTTCGCGGGGGGTCTGGGGCCAACGTCCTGACTTTC; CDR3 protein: CSVRGGSGANVLTF
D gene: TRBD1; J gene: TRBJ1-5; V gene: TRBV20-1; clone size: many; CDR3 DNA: TGCAGTGCCGAAACAGGGGGCGGACATCAGCCCCAGCATTTT; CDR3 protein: CSAETGGGHQPQHF
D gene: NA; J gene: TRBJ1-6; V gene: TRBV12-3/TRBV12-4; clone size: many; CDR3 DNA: TGTGCCAGCAGTTTAGGTTTTGGCCCCGGGGTTTCACCCCTCCACTTT; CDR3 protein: CASSLGFGPGVSPLHF
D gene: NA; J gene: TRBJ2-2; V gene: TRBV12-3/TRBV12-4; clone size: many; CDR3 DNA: TGTGCCAGCAGTTTCACCAGGGTGGCCGGGGAGCTGTTTTTT; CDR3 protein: CASSFTRVAGELFF
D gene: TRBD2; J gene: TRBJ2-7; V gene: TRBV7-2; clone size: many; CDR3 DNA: TGTGCCAGCAGCTCTAGCGGGAGGGCCTCCTACGAGCAGTACTTC; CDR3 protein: CASSSSGRASYEQYF
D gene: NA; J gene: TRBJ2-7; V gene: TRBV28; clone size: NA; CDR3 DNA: TGTGCCAGCAGTTTACCCGGTGTTGGCTACGAGCAGTACTTC; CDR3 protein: CASSLPGVGYEQYF
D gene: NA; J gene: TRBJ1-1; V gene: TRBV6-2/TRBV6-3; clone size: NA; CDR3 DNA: TGTGCCAGTCGGGACATCACTGAAGCTTTCTTT; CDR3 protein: CASRDITEAFF
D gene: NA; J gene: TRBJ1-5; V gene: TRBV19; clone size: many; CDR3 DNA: TGTGCCAGTAGTATTTCGCGGGGATCCGATCAGCCCCAGCATTTT; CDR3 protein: CASSISRGSDQPQHF
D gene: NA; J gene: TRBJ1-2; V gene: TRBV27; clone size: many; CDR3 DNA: TGTGCCAGCAAGGCCGGTCAAGGGGGACACTATGGCTACACCTTC; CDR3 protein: CASKAGQGGHYGYTF
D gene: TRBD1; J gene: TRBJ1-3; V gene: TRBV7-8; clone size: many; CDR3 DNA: TGTGCCAGCAGACCGACAGGGGGCCCCGGAAACACCATATATTTT; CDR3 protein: CASRPTGGPGNTIYF
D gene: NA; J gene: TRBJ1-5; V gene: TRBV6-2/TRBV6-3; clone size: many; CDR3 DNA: TGTGCCAGCAGTTTAGGACATTTTCAGCCCCAGCATTTT; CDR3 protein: CASSLGHFQPQHF
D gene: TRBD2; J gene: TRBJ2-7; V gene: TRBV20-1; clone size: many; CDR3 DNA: TGCAGTGCTAGAAAACAAGGACTAGCGCCAGGAAACGAGCAGTACTTC; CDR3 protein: CSARKQGLAPGNEQYF